This TCR beta chain was sequenced during a study of cytomegalovirus exposure and HLA in healthy donors (dated by TCRdb to about 2017). Context from the whole study: An earlier analysis of some 620 of the donors reported 276 Gb of sequence data and roughly 120 million unique TCR beta sequences obtained from around 190 million T cells. Among the 398 genotyped donors, more than 70% belonged to the genetic ancestry cluster associated with self-reported Caucasian donors. An earlier analysis of 587 of the donors used high-throughput TCR beta sequencing to judge whether each TCR beta V gene segment behaved as functional or pseudogenic. In the later analysis, no new phenotypic data were used to find candidate immune exposures; instead, reliance was placed on TCR beta sequences and their occurrence across donors. A later genetic analysis took genome-wide SNP genotypes for about 55% of the roughly 700 donors and used that subset as a discovery cohort. A separate validation cohort of roughly 130 different subjects was used in addition to the approximately 670-subject first cohort. Donor age, sex, ethnicity and CMV serostatus were compiled alongside the repertoire data. The T cell repertoires of several hundred subjects were profiled by immunosequencing and related to cytomegalovirus serostatus. The study aimed to test whether cataloging public T cell receptors could reveal signatures of past pathogen exposure. A handful of DR-DQ haplotypes were handled as single units for association and clustering because linkage in the cohort was strong. An early release that covered about 600 HLA-typed donors contained approximately 290 gigabases of sequencing data and 80 million or so unique TCR sequences. Class I and class II HLA loci were covered by the typing at four-digit resolution. A later analysis re-analyzed previously published TCR beta repertoires from approximately 670 donors and added high-resolution HLA genotyping to study TCR occurrence patterns. To predict cytomegalovirus infection status, the study combined high-throughput TCR immunosequencing, statistical association of individual TCRs with disease status, and machine learning. Among almost 400 genotyped donors of the cohort, an average of roughly 240,000 unique TCR beta nucleotide sequences were sequenced per donor, approximately 20% of them non-productive. The number of typed donors differed by locus: roughly 620-640 for A, B, C, DRB1 and DQB1; approximately 520 for DQA1; 606 for DPA1; and about 450 for DPB1. All discovery cohort repertoires had been generated on a single sequencing platform. Study-level results and caveats: Because some donors lacked HLA typing at each locus, the association tests relied only on the typed subset. A total of 164 TCR beta chains were listed by the study as associated with cytomegalovirus. Because the 87-base-pair reads could not distinguish some IMGT-functional V segments, including TRBV6-2 and TRBV6-3, those segments were excluded. An earlier analysis of 450 to 750 of the donors showed that most TCR beta V segments appeared in productive rearrangements either about 87% or about 30% of the time, which broadly matched IMGT annotations. In this cohort, only TCR beta chains were sequenced, and detectable features were limited by the absence of alpha or paired-chain data. Because counts were too low, roughly 17 rarely observed V segments, including chromosome 9 orphons, were left out of the earlier analysis of some 640 of the donors. CMV serostatus was the only immune exposure information available for the cohort. Three of the identified cytomegalovirus-associated TCR beta chains were confirmed in vitro to be specific for cytomegalovirus antigens. Correlated functional status among segregating V segments might reflect linkage disequilibrium, but an unknown experimental factor could not be ruled out. The sequencing pipeline was judged likely to have produced a cluster of highly shared sequence variants as a technical artifact. A later analysis reported that several top co-occurrence clusters appeared linked to parvovirus B19, influenza, CMV and Epstein-Barr virus. A later analysis found that TCR association rates varied across HLA loci, with DRB1 alleles showing the most associated TCRs and HLA-C alleles the fewest. In a later genetic analysis, fewer N-insertions in productive TCRs were reported among donors in an Asian-associated ancestry cluster than the approximately 710-donor mean. A later genetic analysis associated a missense DCLRE1C variant with V-gene and J-gene trimming of TCR beta chains, and an independent cohort replicated the association. Strong co-occurrence of HLA alleles, especially DR and DQ, made assigning TCR associations to individual alleles difficult. A further reported finding was that TCR beta sequences accurately predicted the HLA-A and HLA-B alleles for most subjects in the first cohort. It was suggested by the authors that the approach could potentially be generalized to other disease states and immunological phenotypes. In both the original and validation cohorts, the classifier was reported to diagnose cytomegalovirus status with high specificity and sensitivity. According to a later analysis, most CMV-associated TCR beta chains appeared to be HLA-restricted, and the HLA associations seemed to be driven largely by CMV exposure. Presence/absence analyses assumed roughly uniform sequencing depth across donors, an assumption that may not hold. In a later analysis, around 15,000 TCR beta sequences were associated with specific HLA alleles at a false discovery rate of 0.05. Most TCR sequences were observed very rarely across donors, whereas some public TCRs were present in many individuals. In a later analysis, HLA-associated TCR beta chains showed more clonal expansion and lower generation probabilities than non-associated chains that were equally common.

The cohort consisted of 666 healthy bone marrow donors. At the time of sampling, all cohort members were nominally healthy, though unrecorded immune exposures were likely present. The donor tested CMV seropositive, placing the donor among the roughly 300 seropositive members of the cohort. A peripheral blood sample was collected from each donor, and TCR beta sequencing was performed on peripheral blood mononuclear cells. Genomic DNA was extracted from the blood cell samples with the Qiagen DNeasy Blood Extraction Kit. Libraries were made using the immunoSEQ multiplex PCR assay. A mixture of 60 forward primers for TCR Vbeta segments and 13 reverse primers for TCR Jbeta segments was used in the multiplex PCR. Amplification of the CDR3 region of rearranged TCR beta genes was performed with a multiplex PCR assay on genomic DNA. The amplified TCR beta libraries were sequenced on the Illumina HiSeq System as 87-base-pair reads. Under the source paper's analysis protocol: A later analysis tallied around 80 million unique TCR beta chains across the 666 repertoires, and about 10 million of those chains were shared by two or more donors. To remove PCR and sequencing errors, raw reads were error-corrected and collapsed into unique sequences using a nearest-neighbor algorithm that merged closely related sequences. Alignment of CDR3 sequences to IMGT reference sequences was used to assign V, D and J gene segments. For a sequence to be retained, a match of at least six nucleotides to both a V gene segment and a J gene segment was required. A rearrangement counted as productive if the CDR3 had no stop codons and remained in frame with V and J, and every other rearrangement counted as non-productive. Following IMGT convention, CDR3 was defined as the stretch from the second conserved V-encoded cysteine to the conserved J-encoded phenylalanine. Sequences without an unambiguous match to a single V gene segment were excluded from the earlier analysis of 450 to 650 of the donors. In an earlier analysis of several hundred of the donors, V segments were called functional above 56.7% productive rearrangements and were called segregating when the between-donor standard deviation exceeded 5%. A statistical classification framework was developed to diagnose cytomegalovirus status using the catalog of TCR beta chain sequences. V and J gene assignment, in a later analysis, came from comparing TCR nucleotide sequences with IMGT/GENE-DB human TR gene sequences. In a later analysis, CDR3 sequences and most-parsimonious VDJ recombination scenarios were assigned using the TCRdist pipeline. In a later analysis, each TCR beta chain was defined by its CDR3 amino acid sequence together with its V-gene family, and reads without a unique V-gene family were excluded. In a later analysis, fewer than 600 highly shared, low-generation-probability nucleotide sequences were removed to address suspected cross-contamination and a sequencing artifact. A later analysis calculated a clonal expansion index for each public chain from normalized within-repertoire ranks of inferred template counts. A later analysis computed generation probabilities with a VDJ recombination model fitted to out-of-frame rearrangements, and checked the results against IGoR. A later analysis scored TCR-TCR, TCR-HLA and TCR-CMV co-occurrence with hypergeometric tests, applying a repertoire-size bias correction to TCR pairs. To estimate false discovery rates, a later analysis permuted the HLA or CMV assignments 20 times. In a later analysis, co-occurring TCRs were grouped using DBSCAN, and TCRdist sequence similarity was added for clustering within HLA-allele-positive subsets. Repertoires with fewer than 30,000 or more than 120,000 public chains, plus five repertoires with anomalous nucleotide sharing, were excluded from co-occurrence clustering. The clones in this table, taken by TCRdb from immuneACCESS, are in-frame only. Not every clone is retained; where verified, under half of the shortfall comes from an unresolved V gene, and the cause of the rest is unknown. The V and J calls and clone size were taken over from that table, and D and trimming were inferred from the DNA. The sample data list roughly 92,000 clones, and 75% to 85% of these were observed just once. About 34% of the sample rests with the top ten.

The CDR1 and CDR2 encoded by the germline V gene (reference sequence) are SGHNT and YYREEE. The CDR3, cysteine through phenylalanine, is 15 amino acids long. This entry keeps only the CDR3 DNA: 45 bases, framed from base 1. Trimming costs V 2 bases and J 3 bases, and their ends lie 13 bases apart. Only a few counts were recorded for this clone. Its binding antigen is unknown. There are no base qualities to consult, and no much larger clone falls within one base. The origin of this receptor is a man aged 50 to 59 in good health and CMV-seropositive. Source material: PBMCs. The V and J segments used are TRBV5-4 and TRBJ2-3; TRBD2 is possibly the D segment (5 matching bases). The DNA sequence is TGTGCCAGCAGCTTCTCCCGGGAAGGGACAGATACGCAGTATTTT. It encodes CASSFSREGTDTQYF. Supplemented by the reference TRBV5-4 and TRBJ2-3 proteins around the CDR3, the complete variable domain is ETGVTQSPTHLIKTRGQQVTLRCSSQSGHNTVSWYQQALGQGPQFIFQYYREEENGRGNFPPRFSGLQFPNYSSELNVNALELDDSALYLCASSFSREGTDTQYFGPGTRLTVL.